This TCR beta chain was sequenced for a study of T cell responses to AZD1222 COVID-19 vaccine. The V and J ends lost 6 bases and 7 bases respectively, with 13 bases between them. The CDR3 contains 11 residues. Looked up from germline, CDR1 is DFQATT and CDR2 is SNEGSKA (reference sequence). Concerning this clone itself: The antigen is unknown.

Findings of the study overall: Targeting of unmutated variant regions was reportedly seen in nearly half of spike-specific TCRs.

Method: immunoSEQ multiplex PCR; TCRdb's copy keeps in-frame clones and lacks some. The sample records about 98,000 clones, around nine tenths being singletons. The clonotype comes from an adult in good health. The input for sequencing was peripheral blood, taken on day 0 of MenACWY control vaccination. The chain has TRBV20-1 and TRBJ2-7, with D tentatively TRBD1 (6 bases). The CDR3 loop is CSALGGEEQYF. The CDR3 coding sequence is TGCAGTGCCCTAGGGGGAGAAGAGCAGTACTTC.